The T cell receptor beta chain described here comes from a study of blood T cell repertoires in COVID-19. On the study more broadly: COVID-19 samples, acute and convalescent, were from the United States, Italy and Spain.

The germline CDR1 and CDR2 sequences are SGHTA and FQGNSA. The ends were cut back, 3 bases at V and 3 bases at J, with 12 bases in the middle. CDR3 length: 14 residues. Authors' processing steps: Estimated nucleated cell counts came from reference gene primer amplification. Using immunoSEQ multiplex PCR, the repertoire was profiled, and TCRdb retains in-frame clones only, with some absent. That table gives V, J and clone size, and the DNA gave D and trimming. Altogether fewer than 110,000 clones are present, roughly 87% being singletons, with the ten largest covering 6% to 6.5%. The rearrangement uses TRBV7-2 and TRBJ2-7; D gene uncertain. The TCR originated in a human donor in a cohort sampled during active COVID-19. The sequencing input was peripheral blood. CDR3 sequence: CASSFYQDSYEQYF. CDR3 nucleotides: TGTGCCAGCAGCTTTTACCAGGATAGCTACGAGCAGTACTTC.